Shown below are 32 T cell receptor beta chains from a single sample sequenced in a study of cytomegalovirus exposure and HLA in healthy donors. The study ran its PCR with 60 Vbeta and 13 Jbeta primers. Here immunoSEQ multiplex PCR was the method, and the copy in TCRdb shows in-frame clones only, minus some. The data hold approximately 150,000 clones, with approximately 84% observed a single time. The specimen was PBMCs. The receptors come from a woman aged 40 to 55 in good health and CMV-seropositive.

The chain uses TRBV11-1 and TRBJ2-2, with 7 bases lining up with TRBD1. The CDR3 runs to 15 residues. After removal of 5 bases from V and 8 bases from J, the junction contained 11 bases not matched to a gene. Germline CDR1 SGHAT, CDR2 FQDESV (reference sequence). The CDR3 is CASSLTGQAGGELFF. CDR3 DNA: TGTGCCAGCAGCCTCACCGGACAGGCTGGGGGGGAGCTGTTTTTT. Full variable domain (outside the CDR3, taken from reference TRBV11-1 and TRBJ2-2): EAEVAQSPRYKITEKSQAVAFWCDPISGHATLYWYRQILGQGPELLVQFQDESVVDDSQLPKDRFSAERLKGVDSTLKIQPAELGDSAMYLCASSLTGQAGGELFFGEGSRLTVL.

This rearrangement joins TRBV4-3 to TRBJ2-7; 8 bases agree with TRBD1. The CDR3 runs 14 residues. Germline CDR1 and CDR2: LGHNA and YSLEER. The V segment lost 1 base and the J segment 2 bases; nucleotides outside the gene matches: 1. Written as DNA, the CDR3 is TGCGCCAGCAGCCAAGGGACAGGGACCTACGAGCAGTACTTC. It translates to CASSQGTGTYEQYF.

V gene TRBV7-2 combines with J gene TRBJ2-5; D is possibly TRBD2 (6 bases). Trimming shortened V by 6 bases and J by 2 bases, and 13 bases separated the two germline ends. The CDR3 has 14 amino acids. Germline V gene data show CDR1 as SGHTA and CDR2 as FQGNSA. The DNA of the CDR3 is TGTGCCAGCAGGGAGGGCGCAGTTCAAGAGACCCAGTACTTC. This encodes CASREGAVQETQYF.

The rearrangement uses TRBV5-6 and TRBJ1-2, with unresolved D. The CDR3 totals 14 residues. V dropped 0 bases and J dropped 8 bases, with 14 bases sitting between them. The germline gives CDR1 SGHDT, CDR2 YYEEEE. The CDR3 DNA reads as TGTGCCAGCAGCTTGGGCCCGTCGGAGAAGGGCTACACCTTC. As protein: CASSLGPSEKGYTF.

The chain recombines TRBV7-2 with TRBJ1-1; 8 bases fit TRBD1. Germline V gene data show CDR1 as SGHTA and CDR2 as FQGNSA. The V gene end was trimmed by 7 bases and the J gene end by 4 bases; junction bases not matched to a gene: 8. CDR3 length: 14 residues. As DNA, the CDR3 is TGTGCCAGCACCCTCGACAGGGGTATCACTGAAGCTTTCTTT. It specifies CASTLDRGITEAFF.

The J gene is TRBJ1-2, the V gene TRBV7-9; 9 bases line up with TRBD1. Trimming cost V 4 bases and J 7 bases; bases outside gene matches: 10. CDR3 length: 15 amino acids. The germline V gene encodes CDR1 SEHNR and CDR2 FQNEAQ (reference sequence). CDR3 in DNA: TGTGCCAGCAGCTCCTACCAACAGGGGGCGGGTGGCTACACCTTC. This codes for CASSSYQQGAGGYTF.

V gene TRBV27 combines with J gene TRBJ2-7; 9 bases line up with TRBD1. Per germline, CDR1 MNHEY and CDR2 SMNVEV (reference sequence). This CDR3 has 15 residues. With V trimmed by 6 bases and J by 3 bases, 9 bases remained unmatched. The CDR3 DNA reads TGTGCCAGCAGACATCTCCCGACAGGGGGCTACGAGCAGTACTTC. It codes for CASRHLPTGGYEQYF.

The chain is built from TRBV9 and TRBJ1-3; TRBD1 is a possible D gene (6 bases). Per the germline V gene, CDR1 is SGDLS and CDR2 is YYNGEE. CDR3 length: 15 amino acids. Deletions cut 0 bases from V and 3 bases from J, with 10 bases between. CDR3 DNA sequence: TGTGCCAGCAGCGTAGAGGGGGGGAATGGAAACACCATATATTTT. Amino acids: CASSVEGGNGNTIYF.

The rearrangement uses TRBV30 and TRBJ2-1; 12 nucleotides agree with TRBD2. The germline V gene has CDR1 GTSNPN and CDR2 SVGIG (reference sequence). The CDR3 consists of 14 residues. Trimming cost V 2 bases and J 13 bases; bases outside gene matches: 9. The CDR3 DNA reads TGTGCCTGGAGTCGCCTGACTAGCGGGGGAGGTCAGTTCTTC. It specifies CAWSRLTSGGGQFF.

This rearrangement joins TRBV18 to TRBJ2-5; 10 nucleotides line up with TRBD1. Germline V gives CDR1 KGHSH, CDR2 LQKENI. The CDR3 sequence is 14 residues long. The V gene end was trimmed by 3 bases and the J gene end by 5 bases; junction bases not matched to a gene: 3. Here the CDR3 reads CASSPGQGKETQYF. The CDR3 DNA is TGTGCCAGCTCACCGGGACAGGGGAAGGAGACCCAGTACTTC.

This clone was detected only a few times. The sample has other DNA sequences that encode this CDR3 too. This rearrangement joins TRBV5-5 to TRBJ1-1; D is undetermined. Between the trimmed V and J ends, which lost 0 bases and 1 base, there was a span of 4 bases. The CDR3 spans 13 residues. Germline V gene lookup returns CDR1 SGHKS and CDR2 YYEKEE (reference sequence). This CDR3 reads CASSLGRNTEAFF. The CDR3 nucleotides read TGTGCCAGCAGCTTGGGGAGGAACACTGAAGCTTTCTTT.

In its sample, this clone was seen a few times. This chain uses TRBV6-1 with TRBJ1-1; no clear D gene. CDR3 size: 13 residues. The germline V and J ends were trimmed by 7 bases and 10 bases, with 19 bases remaining between them. Germline V gene lookup returns CDR1 MNHNS and CDR2 SASEGT. The CDR3 region has the DNA TGTGCCAGCAACGGGGATACCTTGAATCGAGCTTTCTTT. Encoded protein: CASNGDTLNRAFF.

The chain has TRBV4-3 and TRBJ1-2; possibly TRBD1 for D (6 bases). V lost 0 bases and J 13 bases, leaving 18 bases between the germline ends. The CDR3 is 14 residues long. Germline-derived CDR1 and CDR2 are LGHNA and YSLEER. The DNA for the CDR3 is TGCGCCAGCAGCCAAGATCGGCGCGGCAGGGGTACCACCTTC. It yields the protein CASSQDRRGRGTTF.

The chain recombines TRBV6-1 with TRBJ1-2, with D tentatively TRBD1 (5 bases). V was clipped by 4 bases and J by 3 bases, with 15 bases between them. The germline CDR1 and CDR2 sequences are MNHNS and SASEGT. The CDR3 totals 15 residues. The CDR3 protein is CASSGGSPPDYGYTF. CDR3 DNA sequence: TGTGCCAGCAGTGGGGGCTCCCCGCCGGACTATGGCTACACCTTC.

This rearrangement joins TRBV6-5 to TRBJ1-5; a possible D gene is TRBD1 (5 bases). The CDR3 covers 15 residues. CDR1 is MNHEY and CDR2 is SVGAGI in the germline V gene. Trimming removed 5 bases at V and 6 bases at J, with 17 bases between. The CDR3 here is CASSGGRGRGQPQHF. The CDR3 region has the DNA TGTGCCAGCAGTGGAGGGAGGGGACGAGGTCAGCCCCAGCATTTT.

This clone was seen once. The rearrangement joins TRBV18 to TRBJ1-3, with 7 bases matching TRBD1. The CDR3 contains 15 residues. Trimming at V came to 3 bases and at J to 0 bases, leaving 2 bases not matched to a gene. Germline CDR1 KGHSH, CDR2 LQKENI. CDR3 loop: CASSPSGGSGNTIYF. CDR3 DNA sequence: TGTGCCAGCTCACCGTCAGGGGGCTCTGGAAACACCATATATTTT.

This clone was counted between two and nine times. The rearrangement joins TRBV5-6 to TRBJ2-7; maybe TRBD1 (5 bases). Germline CDR1 reads SGHDT; CDR2 reads YYEEEE. Trimming removed 3 bases at V and 0 bases at J, with 10 bases between. The CDR3 extends over 14 amino acids. The CDR3: CASSYFGHSYEQYF. The CDR3, as DNA: TGTGCCAGCAGCTATTTTGGACACTCCTACGAGCAGTACTTC.

This clone was seen once. This rearrangement joins TRBV5-1 to TRBJ1-2; 8 bases align to TRBD1. CDR3 size: 14 residues. Germline V gives CDR1 SGHRS, CDR2 YFSETQ. The V gene end was trimmed by 5 bases and the J gene end by 5 bases; junction bases not matched to a gene: 8. The CDR3 loop is CASRAGQGAYGYTF. The CDR3, as DNA: TGCGCCAGCAGGGCAGGACAGGGCGCATATGGCTACACCTTC.

This clone was detected only once. V is TRBV2 and J is TRBJ2-5; D may be TRBD1 (6 bases). Trimming removed 2 bases from V and 5 bases from J, with 21 bases in between. Germline V lookup: CDR1 SNHLY, CDR2 FYNNEI. This CDR3 comprises 17 residues. The CDR3 is CASSELGIRGVSETQYF. CDR3 bases: TGTGCCAGCAGTGAACTGGGCATCAGGGGAGTGTCGGAGACCCAGTACTTC.

V and J are TRBV6-6 and TRBJ1-2; D is possibly TRBD1 (6 bases). The CDR3 extends over 14 amino acids. The germline gives CDR1 MNHNY, CDR2 SVGAGI (reference sequence). V lost 5 bases to trimming and J lost 3 bases, with 13 bases between them. CDR3 loop: CASSRQETYYGYTF. DNA of the CDR3: TGTGCCAGCAGTCGACAGGAGACGTACTATGGCTACACCTTC.

This chain links TRBV10-3 with TRBJ1-5; 8 bases fit TRBD1. The CDR3 contains 13 residues. Per the germline V gene, CDR1 is ENHRY and CDR2 is SYGVKD. The V gene end was trimmed by 10 bases and the J gene end by 3 bases; junction bases not matched to a gene: 5. The CDR3 region is CATTGASNQPQHF. CDR3 DNA sequence: TGTGCCACGACAGGGGCGTCCAATCAGCCCCAGCATTTT.

The genes are TRBV4-2 and TRBJ2-3, with D unclear. The germline CDR1 and CDR2 sequences are LGHNA and YNFKEQ. The CDR3 runs 14 residues. V was pared by 0 bases and J by 2 bases, with 6 bases between. The CDR3 region has the DNA TGTGCCAGCAGCCAAGACTACGCCACAGATACGCAGTATTTT. As protein: CASSQDYATDTQYF.

The chain employs TRBV14 and TRBJ2-7, with 9 bases matching TRBD2. Germline CDR1 is SGHDN and CDR2 is FVKESK. The CDR3 sequence is 15 residues long. J lost 2 bases, V lost 4 bases, and 6 bases had no gene match. CDR3 in DNA: TGTGCCAGCAGCCCTCGATTAGCGGGGGCCTACGAGCAGTACTTC. Residues: CASSPRLAGAYEQYF.

The J gene is TRBJ2-3, the V gene TRBV6-1, with D maybe TRBD2 (7 bases). The germline gives CDR1 MNHNS, CDR2 SASEGT. V lost 3 bases, J lost 8 bases, and 18 bases lay in between. This CDR3 has 15 residues. The CDR3 region has the DNA TGTGCCAGCAGTGACGAACGAGGGGGGGCGGGTACGCAGTATTTT. Translated, it gives CASSDERGGAGTQYF.

V and J are TRBV13 and TRBJ2-5; 8 nucleotides agree with TRBD1. With 2 bases clipped from V and 3 bases from J, the junction kept 5 bases outside the gene matches. The CDR3 is 15 amino acids. From germline, CDR1 is PRHDT and CDR2 FYEKMQ (reference sequence). The CDR3 nucleotides read TGTGCCAGCAGCTTAAGCAGGGGGCGGGAAGAGACCCAGTACTTC. It specifies CASSLSRGREETQYF.

This clone showed up just a few times. CDR3 DNA: TGTGCCAGCAGCTTGGTAGGGACACCCTCACCCCTCCACTTT. Protein sequence: CASSLVGTPSPLHF. The chain has TRBV5-6 and TRBJ1-6; D perhaps matches TRBD1 (6 bases). The CDR3 is made up of 14 amino acids. V dropped 0 bases and J dropped 10 bases, with 11 bases sitting between them. CDR1 is SGHDT and CDR2 is YYEEEE in the germline V gene.

The chain recombines TRBV18 with TRBJ1-4, with D possibly matching TRBD1 (5 bases). Germline CDR1 and CDR2: KGHSH and LQKENI. The CDR3 is 17 residues long. Trimming removed 6 bases from V and 8 bases from J, with 25 bases in between. Here the CDR3 reads CASSQPAPAKGSEKLFF. CDR3 coding DNA: TGTGCCAGCTCCCAGCCTGCACCCGCCAAGGGGTCGGAAAAACTGTTTTTT.

The chain recombines TRBV5-4 with TRBJ2-1; 11 bases match TRBD2. The CDR3 totals 18 residues. The ends lost 3 bases at V and 0 bases at J; junction bases unmatched: 8. Germline V gives CDR1 SGHNT, CDR2 YYREEE (reference sequence). The CDR3 here is CASSWGASGGTSYNEQFF. As DNA, the CDR3 is TGTGCCAGCAGCTGGGGGGCTAGCGGGGGGACCTCCTACAATGAGCAGTTCTTC.

The J gene is TRBJ2-5, the V gene TRBV30; 7 bases line up with TRBD2. The CDR3 has 14 residues. With 3 bases clipped from V and 2 bases from J, the junction kept 6 bases outside the gene matches. The germline V gene has CDR1 GTSNPN and CDR2 SVGIG (reference sequence). The CDR3 nucleotides are TGTGCCTGGAGCCGGACTAGTAAACAAGAGACCCAGTACTTC. It translates to CAWSRTSKQETQYF. Full variable domain (remainder filled in from reference TRBV30 and TRBJ2-5): SQTIHQWPATLVQPVGSPLSLECTVEGTSNPNLYWYRQAAGRGLQLLFYSVGIGQISSEVPQNLSASRPQDRQFILSSKKLLLSDSGFYLCAWSRTSKQETQYFGPGTRLLVL.

This rearrangement joins TRBV27 to TRBJ1-2, with D maybe TRBD1 (5 bases). The V gene's germline CDR1 is MNHEY and CDR2 SMNVEV (reference sequence). Deletions cut 5 bases from V and 8 bases from J, with 15 bases between. The CDR3 consists of 13 residues. In nucleotides, the CDR3 is TGTGCCAGCAGTCCCAGGGTTCTCGGCGGCTACACCTTC. It translates to CASSPRVLGGYTF.

This clone was seen a few times. This chain links TRBV5-1 with TRBJ1-3; D is uncertain. This CDR3 is 13 amino acids long. The V and J ends lost 2 bases and 2 bases respectively, with 5 bases between them. CDR1 SGHRS and CDR2 YFSETQ come from the germline V gene. CDR3 region: CASSFRAGNTIYF. CDR3 DNA sequence: TGCGCCAGCAGCTTCCGGGCTGGAAACACCATATATTTT.

The V call is TRBV7-3, the J call TRBJ2-1; D ambiguous. The CDR3 has 13 residues. Germline CDR1 reads SGHTA; CDR2 reads FQGTGA. V was cut by 3 bases and J by 0 bases, with 3 bases left in between. This chain's CDR3 is CASSLSSYNEQFF. The CDR3 nucleotides are TGTGCCAGCAGCTTGAGCTCCTACAATGAGCAGTTCTTC. Full variable domain (missing parts from reference TRBV7-3 and TRBJ2-1): GAGVSQTPSNKVTEKGKYVELRCDPISGHTALYWYRQSLGQGPEFLIYFQGTGAADDSGLPNDRFFAVRPEGSVSTLKIQRTERGDSAVYLCASSLSSYNEQFFGPGTRLTVL.